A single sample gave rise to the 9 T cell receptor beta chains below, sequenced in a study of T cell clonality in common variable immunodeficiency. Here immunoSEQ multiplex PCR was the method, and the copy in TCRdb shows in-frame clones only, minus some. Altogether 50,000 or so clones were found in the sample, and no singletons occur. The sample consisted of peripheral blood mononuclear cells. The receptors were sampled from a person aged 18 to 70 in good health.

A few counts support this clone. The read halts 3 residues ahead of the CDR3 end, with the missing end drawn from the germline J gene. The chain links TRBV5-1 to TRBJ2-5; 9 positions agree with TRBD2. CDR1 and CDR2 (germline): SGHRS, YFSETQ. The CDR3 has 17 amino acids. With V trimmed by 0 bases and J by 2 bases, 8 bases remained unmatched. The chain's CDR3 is CASSLEPSGMFQETQYF. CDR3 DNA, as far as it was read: TGCGCCAGCAGCTTGGAACCTAGCGGGATGTTTCAAGAGACC. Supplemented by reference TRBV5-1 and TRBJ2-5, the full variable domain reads KAGVTQTPRYLIKTRGQQVTLSCSPISGHRSVSWYQQTPGQGLQFLFEYFSETQRNKGNFPGRFSGRQFSNSRSEMNVSTLELGDSALYLCASSLEPSGMFQETQYFGPGTRLLVL.

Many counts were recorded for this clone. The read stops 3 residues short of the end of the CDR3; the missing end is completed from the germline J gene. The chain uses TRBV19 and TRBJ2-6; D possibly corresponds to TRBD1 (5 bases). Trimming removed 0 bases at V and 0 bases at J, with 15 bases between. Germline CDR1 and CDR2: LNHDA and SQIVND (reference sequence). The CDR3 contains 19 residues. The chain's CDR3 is CASSIDNRSPSSGANVLTF. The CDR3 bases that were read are TGTGCCAGTAGTATAGATAACAGGAGCCCGAGCTCTGGGGCCAACGTC.

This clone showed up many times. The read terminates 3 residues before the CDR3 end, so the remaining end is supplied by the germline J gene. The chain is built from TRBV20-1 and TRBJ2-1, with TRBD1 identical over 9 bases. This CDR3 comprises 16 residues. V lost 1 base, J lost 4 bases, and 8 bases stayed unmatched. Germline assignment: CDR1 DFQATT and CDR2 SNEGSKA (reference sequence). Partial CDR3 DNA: TGCAGTGCTAGAGTCTTAAACAGGGGGCATTACAATGAG. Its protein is CSARVLNRGHYNE. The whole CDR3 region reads CSARVLNRGHYNEQFF.

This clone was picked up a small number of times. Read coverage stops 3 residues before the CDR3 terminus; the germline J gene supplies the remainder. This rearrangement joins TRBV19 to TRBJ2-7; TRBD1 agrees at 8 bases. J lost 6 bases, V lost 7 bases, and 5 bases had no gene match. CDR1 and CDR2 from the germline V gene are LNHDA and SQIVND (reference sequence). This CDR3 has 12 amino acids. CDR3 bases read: TGTGCCAGTATGGGCAGGGGGCCCGAG. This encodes CASMGRGPE. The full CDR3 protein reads CASMGRGPEQYF. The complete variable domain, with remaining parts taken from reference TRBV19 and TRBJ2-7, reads DGGITQSPKYLFRKEGQNVTLSCEQNLNHDAMYWYRQDPGQGLRLIYYSQIVNDFQKGDIAEGYSVSREKKESFPLTVTSAQKNPTAFYLCASMGRGPEQYFGPGTRLTVT.

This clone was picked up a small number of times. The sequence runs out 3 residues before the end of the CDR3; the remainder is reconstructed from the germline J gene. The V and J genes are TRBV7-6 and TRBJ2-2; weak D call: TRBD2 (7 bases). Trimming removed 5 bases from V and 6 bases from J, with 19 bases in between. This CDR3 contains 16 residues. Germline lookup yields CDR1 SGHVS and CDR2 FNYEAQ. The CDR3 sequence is CASSPLPFGGPGELFF. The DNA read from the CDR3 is TGTGCCAGCAGCCCTCTCCCCTTCGGGGGGCCCGGGGAG.

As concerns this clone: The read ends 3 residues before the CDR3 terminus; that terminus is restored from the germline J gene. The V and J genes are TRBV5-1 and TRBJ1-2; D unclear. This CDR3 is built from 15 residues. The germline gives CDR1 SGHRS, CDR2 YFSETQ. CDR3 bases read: TGCGCCAGCAGCTTGCCAATAGCGGGAGAAGAGACC. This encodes CASSLPIAGEET. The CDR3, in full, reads CASSLPIAGEETYTF. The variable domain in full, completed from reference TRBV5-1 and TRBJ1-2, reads KAGVTQTPRYLIKTRGQQVTLSCSPISGHRSVSWYQQTPGQGLQFLFEYFSETQRNKGNFPGRFSGRQFSNSRSEMNVSTLELGDSALYLCASSLPIAGEETYTFGSGTRLTVV.

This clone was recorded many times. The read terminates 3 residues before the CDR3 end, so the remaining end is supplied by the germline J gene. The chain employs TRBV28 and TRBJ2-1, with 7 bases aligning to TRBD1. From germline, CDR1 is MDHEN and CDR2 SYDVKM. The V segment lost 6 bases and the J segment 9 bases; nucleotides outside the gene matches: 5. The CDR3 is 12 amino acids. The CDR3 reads CASSQGTAEQFF. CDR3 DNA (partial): TGTGCCAGCAGCCAGGGGACAGCTGAG.

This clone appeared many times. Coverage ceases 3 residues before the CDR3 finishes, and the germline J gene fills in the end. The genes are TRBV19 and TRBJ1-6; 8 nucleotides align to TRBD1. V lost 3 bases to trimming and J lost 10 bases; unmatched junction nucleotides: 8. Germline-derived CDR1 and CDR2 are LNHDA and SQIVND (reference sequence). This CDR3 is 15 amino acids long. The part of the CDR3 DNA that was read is TGTGCCAGTAGTATCTCTGCGACAGGGGCCTCACCC. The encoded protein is CASSISATGASP. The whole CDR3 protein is CASSISATGASPLHF.

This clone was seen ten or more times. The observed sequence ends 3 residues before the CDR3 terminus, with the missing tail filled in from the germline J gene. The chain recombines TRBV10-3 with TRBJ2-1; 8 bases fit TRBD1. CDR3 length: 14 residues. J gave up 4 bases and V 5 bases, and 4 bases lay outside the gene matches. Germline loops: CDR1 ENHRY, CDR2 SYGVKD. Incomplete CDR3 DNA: TGTGCCATCAGTCGAGGGACAGGTTACAATGAG. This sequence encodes CAISRGTGYNE. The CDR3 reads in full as CAISRGTGYNEQFF.